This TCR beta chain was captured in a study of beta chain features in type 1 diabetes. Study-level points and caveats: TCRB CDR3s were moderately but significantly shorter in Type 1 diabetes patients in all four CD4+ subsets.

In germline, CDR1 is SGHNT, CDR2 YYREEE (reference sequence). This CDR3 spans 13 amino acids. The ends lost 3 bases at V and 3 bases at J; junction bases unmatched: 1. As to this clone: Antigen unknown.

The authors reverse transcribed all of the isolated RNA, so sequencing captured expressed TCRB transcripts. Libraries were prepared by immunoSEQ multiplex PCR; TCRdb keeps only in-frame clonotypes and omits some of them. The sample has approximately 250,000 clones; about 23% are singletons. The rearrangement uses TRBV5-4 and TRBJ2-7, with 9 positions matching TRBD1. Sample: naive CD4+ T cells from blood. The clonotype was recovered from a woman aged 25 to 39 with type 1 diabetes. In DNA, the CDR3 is TGTGCCAGCAGCTCGGGACAGGGCTACGAGCAGTACTTC. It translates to CASSSGQGYEQYF.